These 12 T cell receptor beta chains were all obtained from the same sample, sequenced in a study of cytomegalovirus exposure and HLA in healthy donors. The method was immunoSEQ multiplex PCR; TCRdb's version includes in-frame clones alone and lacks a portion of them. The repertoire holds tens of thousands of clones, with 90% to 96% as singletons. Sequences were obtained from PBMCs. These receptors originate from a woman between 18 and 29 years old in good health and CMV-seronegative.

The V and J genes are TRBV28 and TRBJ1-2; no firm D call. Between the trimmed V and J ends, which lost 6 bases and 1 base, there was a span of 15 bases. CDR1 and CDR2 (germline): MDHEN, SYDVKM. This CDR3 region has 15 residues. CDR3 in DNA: TGTGCCAGCAGCCCCCCAGCGGGTAATAACTATGGCTACACCTTC. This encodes CASSPPAGNNYGYTF.

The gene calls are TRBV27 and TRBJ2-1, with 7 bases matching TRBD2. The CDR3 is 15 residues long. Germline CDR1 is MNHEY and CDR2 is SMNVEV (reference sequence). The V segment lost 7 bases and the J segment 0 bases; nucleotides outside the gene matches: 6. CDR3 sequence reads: CASTLGGSSYNEQFF. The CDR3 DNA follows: TGTGCCAGCACCCTCGGCGGGAGCTCCTACAATGAGCAGTTCTTC.

As DNA, the CDR3 is TGTGCCAGCAGCTTAACCGGACAGATCTATGGCTACACCTTC. Its translation: CASSLTGQIYGYTF. J is TRBJ1-2 and V is TRBV7-9, with TRBD1 as a possible D gene (6 bases). The CDR3 has 14 residues. Trimming took off 2 bases at V and 4 bases at J, with 11 bases between the two ends. Per germline, CDR1 SEHNR and CDR2 FQNEAQ (reference sequence).

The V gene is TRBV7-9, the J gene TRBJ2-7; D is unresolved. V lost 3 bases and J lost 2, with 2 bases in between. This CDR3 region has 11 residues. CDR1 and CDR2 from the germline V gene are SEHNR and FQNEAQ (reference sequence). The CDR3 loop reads CASSFAYEQYF. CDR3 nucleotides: TGTGCCAGCAGCTTCGCCTACGAGCAGTACTTC.

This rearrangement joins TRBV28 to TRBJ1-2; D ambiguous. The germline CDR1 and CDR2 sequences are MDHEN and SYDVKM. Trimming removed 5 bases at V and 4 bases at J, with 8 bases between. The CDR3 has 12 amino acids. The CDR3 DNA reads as TGTGCCAGCAGTCGGGGTGGCTATGGCTACACCTTC. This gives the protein CASSRGGYGYTF.

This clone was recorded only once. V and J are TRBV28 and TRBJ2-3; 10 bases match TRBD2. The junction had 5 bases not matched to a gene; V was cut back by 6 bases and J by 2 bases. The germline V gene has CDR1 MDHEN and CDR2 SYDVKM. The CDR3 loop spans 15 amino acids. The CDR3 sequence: CASSPTSGNTDTQYF. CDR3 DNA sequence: TGTGCCAGCAGCCCAACTAGCGGGAACACAGATACGCAGTATTTT.

The CDR3 protein is CASRAQRVGGVYEQYF. The CDR3 DNA is TGTGCCAGCAGGGCCCAAAGGGTGGGGGGGGTCTACGAGCAGTACTTC. The chain employs TRBV28 and TRBJ2-7; 7 bases are a match to TRBD2. Trimming took 6 bases from V and 3 from J; bases not matched to a gene: 14. Per the germline V gene, CDR1 is MDHEN and CDR2 is SYDVKM. The CDR3 sequence is 16 residues long.

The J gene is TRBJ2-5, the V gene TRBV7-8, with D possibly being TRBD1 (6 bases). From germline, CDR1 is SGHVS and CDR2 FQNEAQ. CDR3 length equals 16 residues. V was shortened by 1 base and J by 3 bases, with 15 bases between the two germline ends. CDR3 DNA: TGTGCCAGCAGCTTAGGCCGGGCAGGGGAAAAAGAGACCCAGTACTTC. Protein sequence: CASSLGRAGEKETQYF.

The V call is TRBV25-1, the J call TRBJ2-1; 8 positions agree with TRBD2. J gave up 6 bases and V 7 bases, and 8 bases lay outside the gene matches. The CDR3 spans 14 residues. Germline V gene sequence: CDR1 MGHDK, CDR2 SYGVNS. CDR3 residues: CASTRGGPGNEQFF. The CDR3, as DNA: TGTGCCAGCACCCGGGGGGGCCCCGGCAATGAGCAGTTCTTC.

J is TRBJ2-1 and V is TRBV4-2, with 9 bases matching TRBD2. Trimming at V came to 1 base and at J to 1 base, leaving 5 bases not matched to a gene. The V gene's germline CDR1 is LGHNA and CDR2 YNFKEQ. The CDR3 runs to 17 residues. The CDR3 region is CASSQVSAGGSYNEQFF. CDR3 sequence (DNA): TGTGCCAGCAGCCAAGTATCGGCGGGAGGGTCCTACAATGAGCAGTTCTTC.

For the CDR3, the DNA is TGTGCCACCAGCCCCAAGAGGTCACAGGGGATAAACTATGGCTACACCTTC. This sequence encodes CATSPKRSQGINYGYTF. The chain joins TRBV15 to TRBJ1-2, with 7 bases fitting TRBD1. Germline V lookup: CDR1 LNHNV, CDR2 YYDKDF (reference sequence). V lost 5 bases and J lost 2; bases outside the gene matches: 14. The CDR3 loop spans 17 amino acids. The full variable domain, with the rest looked up from reference TRBV15 and TRBJ1-2, is DAMVIQNPRYQVTQFGKPVTLSCSQTLNHNVMYWYQQKSSQAPKLLFHYYDKDFNNEADTPDNFQSRRPNTSFCFLDIRSPGLGDTAMYLCATSPKRSQGINYGYTFGSGTRLTVV.

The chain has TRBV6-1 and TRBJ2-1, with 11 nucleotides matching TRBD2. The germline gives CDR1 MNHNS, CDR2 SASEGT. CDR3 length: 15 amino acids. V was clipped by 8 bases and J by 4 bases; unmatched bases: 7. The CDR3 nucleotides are TGTGCCAGCCGGGGGGGGACTAGCGGATACAATGAGCAGTTCTTC. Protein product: CASRGGTSGYNEQFF.